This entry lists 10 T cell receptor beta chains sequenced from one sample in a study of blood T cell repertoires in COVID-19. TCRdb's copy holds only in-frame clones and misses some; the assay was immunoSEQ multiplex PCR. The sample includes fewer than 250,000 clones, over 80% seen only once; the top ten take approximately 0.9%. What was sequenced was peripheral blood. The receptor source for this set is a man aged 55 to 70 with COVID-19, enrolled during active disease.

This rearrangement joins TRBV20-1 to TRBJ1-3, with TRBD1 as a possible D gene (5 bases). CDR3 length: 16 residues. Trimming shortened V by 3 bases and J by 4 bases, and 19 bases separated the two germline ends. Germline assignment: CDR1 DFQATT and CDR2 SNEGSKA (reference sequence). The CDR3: CSASSVGSGSGNTIYF. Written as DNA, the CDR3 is TGCAGTGCTAGTTCGGTCGGCTCAGGGTCCGGAAACACCATATATTTT.

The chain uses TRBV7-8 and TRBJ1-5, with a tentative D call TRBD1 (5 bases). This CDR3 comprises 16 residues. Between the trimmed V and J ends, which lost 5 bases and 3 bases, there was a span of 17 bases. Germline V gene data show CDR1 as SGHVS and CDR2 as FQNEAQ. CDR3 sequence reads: CASSPSGGAVNQPQHF. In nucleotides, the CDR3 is TGTGCCAGCAGCCCCTCCGGAGGGGCCGTCAATCAGCCCCAGCATTTT.

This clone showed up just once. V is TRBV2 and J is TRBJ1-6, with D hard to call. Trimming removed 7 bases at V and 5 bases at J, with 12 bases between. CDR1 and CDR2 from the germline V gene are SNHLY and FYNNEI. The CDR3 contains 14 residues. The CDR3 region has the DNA TGTGCCAGCAACCCGGAGCGCAATAATTCACCCCTCCACTTT. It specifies CASNPERNNSPLHF.

The CDR3 DNA sequence: TGTGCCAGCAGCTTTGTAGCGGGAGGGGGCTACGAGCAGTACTTC. Protein sequence: CASSFVAGGGYEQYF. The gene calls are TRBV11-2 and TRBJ2-7; TRBD2 aligns across 11 bases. The CDR3 extends over 15 amino acids. Germline assignment: CDR1 SGHAT and CDR2 FQNNGV. Losses at the gene ends were 3 bases for V and 3 bases for J; bases not matched to a gene: 4.

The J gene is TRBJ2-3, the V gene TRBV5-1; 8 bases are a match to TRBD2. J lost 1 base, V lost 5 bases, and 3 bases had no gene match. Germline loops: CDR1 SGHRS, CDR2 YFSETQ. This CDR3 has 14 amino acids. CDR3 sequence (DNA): TGCGCCAGCAGTCTAGCGGGCGGCACAGATACGCAGTATTTT. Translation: CASSLAGGTDTQYF. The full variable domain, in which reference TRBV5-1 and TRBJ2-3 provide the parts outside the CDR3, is KAGVTQTPRYLIKTRGQQVTLSCSPISGHRSVSWYQQTPGQGLQFLFEYFSETQRNKGNFPGRFSGRQFSNSRSEMNVSTLELGDSALYLCASSLAGGTDTQYFGPGTRLTVL.

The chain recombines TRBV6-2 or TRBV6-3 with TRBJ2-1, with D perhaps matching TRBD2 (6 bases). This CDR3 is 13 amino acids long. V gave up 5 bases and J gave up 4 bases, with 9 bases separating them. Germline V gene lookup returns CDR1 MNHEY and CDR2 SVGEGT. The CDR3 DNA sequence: TGTGCCAGCAGTCGGGACTCATACAATGAGCAGTTCTTC. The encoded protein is CASSRDSYNEQFF.

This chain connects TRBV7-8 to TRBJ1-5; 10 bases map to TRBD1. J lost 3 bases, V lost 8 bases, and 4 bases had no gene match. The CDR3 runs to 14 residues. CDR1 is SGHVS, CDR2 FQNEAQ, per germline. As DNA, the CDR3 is TGTGCCAGCCGACAGGGGGCCTCCAATCAGCCCCAGCATTTT. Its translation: CASRQGASNQPQHF. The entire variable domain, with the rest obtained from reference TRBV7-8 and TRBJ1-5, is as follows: GAGVSQSPRYKVAKRGQDVALRCDPISGHVSLFWYQQALGQGPEFLTYFQNEAQLDKSGLPSDRFFAERPEGSVSTLKIQRTQQEDSAVYLCASRQGASNQPQHFGDGTRLSIL.

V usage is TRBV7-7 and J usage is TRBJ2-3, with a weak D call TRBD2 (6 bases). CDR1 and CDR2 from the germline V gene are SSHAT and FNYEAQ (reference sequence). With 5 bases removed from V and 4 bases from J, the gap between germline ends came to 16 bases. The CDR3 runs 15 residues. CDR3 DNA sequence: TGTGCCAGCAGCCTAAGGCCCGGGAGAGCAGATACGCAGTATTTT. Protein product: CASSLRPGRADTQYF. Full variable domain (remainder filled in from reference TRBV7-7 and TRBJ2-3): GAGVSQSPRYKVTKRGQDVTLRCDPISSHATLYWYQQALGQGPEFLTYFNYEAQPDKSGLPSDRFSAERPEGSISTLTIQRTEQRDSAMYRCASSLRPGRADTQYFGPGTRLTVL.

CDR3 amino acids: CASSLAVGGAYNEQFF. CDR3 DNA: TGTGCCAGCAGCTTGGCCGTAGGGGGCGCCTACAATGAGCAGTTCTTC. V gene TRBV5-6 combines with J gene TRBJ2-1, with TRBD1 matching 7 bases. Germline V lookup: CDR1 SGHDT, CDR2 YYEEEE. The CDR3 totals 16 residues. J was trimmed by 2 bases and V by 0 bases; bases with no gene match: 5.

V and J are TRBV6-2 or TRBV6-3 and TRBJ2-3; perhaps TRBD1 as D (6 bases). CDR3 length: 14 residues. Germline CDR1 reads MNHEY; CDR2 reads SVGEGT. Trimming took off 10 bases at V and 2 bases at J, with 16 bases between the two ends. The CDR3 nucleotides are TGTGCCACCAGCAGAGGGGGTCACACAGATACGCAGTATTTT. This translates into CATSRGGHTDTQYF.